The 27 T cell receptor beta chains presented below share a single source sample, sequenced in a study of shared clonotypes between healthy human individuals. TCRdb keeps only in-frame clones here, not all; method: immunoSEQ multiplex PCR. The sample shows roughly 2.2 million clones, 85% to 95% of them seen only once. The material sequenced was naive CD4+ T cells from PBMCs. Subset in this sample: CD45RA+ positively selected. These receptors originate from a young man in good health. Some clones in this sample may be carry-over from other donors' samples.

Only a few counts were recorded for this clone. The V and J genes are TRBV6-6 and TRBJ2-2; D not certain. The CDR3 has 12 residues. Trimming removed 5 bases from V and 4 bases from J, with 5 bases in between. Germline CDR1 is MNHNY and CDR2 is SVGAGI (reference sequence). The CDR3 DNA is TGTGCCAGCAGTCCACGCACCGGGGAGCTGTTTTTT. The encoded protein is CASSPRTGELFF.

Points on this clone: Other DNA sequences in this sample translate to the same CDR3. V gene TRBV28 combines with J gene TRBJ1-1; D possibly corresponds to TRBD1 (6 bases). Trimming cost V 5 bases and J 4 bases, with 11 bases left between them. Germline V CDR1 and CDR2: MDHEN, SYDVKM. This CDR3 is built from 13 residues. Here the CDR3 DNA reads TGTGCCAGCAGTAGAGGAGGGGGCACTGAAGCTTTCTTT. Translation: CASSRGGGTEAFF.

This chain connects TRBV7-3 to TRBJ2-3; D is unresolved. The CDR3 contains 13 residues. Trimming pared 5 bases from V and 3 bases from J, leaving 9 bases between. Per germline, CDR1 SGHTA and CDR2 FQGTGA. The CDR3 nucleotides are TGTGCCAGCAGCAACCCCGGGACAGATACGCAGTATTTT. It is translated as CASSNPGTDTQYF. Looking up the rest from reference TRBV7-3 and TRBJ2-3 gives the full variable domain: GAGVSQTPSNKVTEKGKYVELRCDPISGHTALYWYRQSLGQGPEFLIYFQGTGAADDSGLPNDRFFAVRPEGSVSTLKIQRTERGDSAVYLCASSNPGTDTQYFGPGTRLTVL.

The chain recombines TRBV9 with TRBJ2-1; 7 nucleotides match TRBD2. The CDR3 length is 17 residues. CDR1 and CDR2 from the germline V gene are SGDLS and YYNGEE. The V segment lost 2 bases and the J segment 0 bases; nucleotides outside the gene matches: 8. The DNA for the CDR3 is TGTGCCAGCAGCGTTTCGTTGACTAGCAGCTCCTACAATGAGCAGTTCTTC. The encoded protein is CASSVSLTSSSYNEQFF.

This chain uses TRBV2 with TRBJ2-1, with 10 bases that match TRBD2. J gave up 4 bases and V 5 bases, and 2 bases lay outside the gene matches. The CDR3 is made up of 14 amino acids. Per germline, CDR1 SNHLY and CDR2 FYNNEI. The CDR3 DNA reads TGTGCCAGCAGTAGACTAGCGGGTTACAATGAGCAGTTCTTC. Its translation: CASSRLAGYNEQFF.

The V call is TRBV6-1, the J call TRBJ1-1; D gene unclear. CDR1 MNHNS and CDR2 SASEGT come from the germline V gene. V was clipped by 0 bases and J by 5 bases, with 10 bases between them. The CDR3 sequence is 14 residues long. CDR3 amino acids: CASSEAGRRTEAFF. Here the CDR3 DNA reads TGTGCCAGCAGTGAAGCTGGCAGGAGGACTGAAGCTTTCTTT.

The CDR3 nucleotides are TGTGCCAGCAGCTTACTAGCGGGATTGGGGGATACGCAGTATTTT. It is translated as CASSLLAGLGDTQYF. The rearrangement joins TRBV11-1 to TRBJ2-3, with 9 bases lining up with TRBD2. The germline gives CDR1 SGHAT, CDR2 FQDESV (reference sequence). The junction had 6 bases not matched to a gene; V was cut back by 2 bases and J by 6 bases. The CDR3 runs to 15 residues.

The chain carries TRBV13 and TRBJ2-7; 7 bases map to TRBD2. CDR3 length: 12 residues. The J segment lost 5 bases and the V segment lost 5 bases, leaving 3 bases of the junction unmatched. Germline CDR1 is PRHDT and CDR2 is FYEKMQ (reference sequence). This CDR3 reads CASSRLANEQYF. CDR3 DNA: TGTGCCAGCAGCAGACTAGCTAACGAGCAGTACTTC.

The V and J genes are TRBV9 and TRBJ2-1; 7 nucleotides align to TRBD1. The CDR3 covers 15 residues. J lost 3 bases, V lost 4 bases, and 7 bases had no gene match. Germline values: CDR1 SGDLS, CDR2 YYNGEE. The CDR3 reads CASSSEGDSYNEQFF. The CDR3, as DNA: TGTGCCAGCAGCTCCGAAGGGGACAGCTACAATGAGCAGTTCTTC.

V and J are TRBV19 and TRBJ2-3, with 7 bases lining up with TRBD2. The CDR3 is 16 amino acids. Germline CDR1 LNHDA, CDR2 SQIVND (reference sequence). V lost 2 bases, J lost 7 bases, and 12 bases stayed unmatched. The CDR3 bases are TGTGCCAGTAGTATAACGCGGGGGACCCCCGTGCATACGCAGTATTTT. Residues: CASSITRGTPVHTQYF.

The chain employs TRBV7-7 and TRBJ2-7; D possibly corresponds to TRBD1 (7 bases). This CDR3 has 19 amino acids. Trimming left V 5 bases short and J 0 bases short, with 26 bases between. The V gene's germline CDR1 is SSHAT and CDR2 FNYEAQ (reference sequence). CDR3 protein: CASSPIGARDSCTSYEQYF. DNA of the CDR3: TGTGCCAGCAGCCCAATTGGGGCGCGGGACAGCTGCACCTCCTACGAGCAGTACTTC.

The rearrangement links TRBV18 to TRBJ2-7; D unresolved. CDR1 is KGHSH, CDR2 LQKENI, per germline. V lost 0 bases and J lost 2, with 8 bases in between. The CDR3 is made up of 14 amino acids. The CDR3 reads CASSPPSSAYEQYF. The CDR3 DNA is TGTGCCAGCTCACCACCGTCCTCGGCCTACGAGCAGTACTTC.

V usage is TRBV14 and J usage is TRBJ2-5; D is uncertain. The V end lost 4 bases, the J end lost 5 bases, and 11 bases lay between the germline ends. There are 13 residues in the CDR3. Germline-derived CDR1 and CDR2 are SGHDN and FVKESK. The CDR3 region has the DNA TGTGCCAGCAGCCCCCAATGGTGGGAGACCCAGTACTTC. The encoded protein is CASSPQWWETQYF. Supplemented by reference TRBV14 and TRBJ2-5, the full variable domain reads EAGVTQFPSHSVIEKGQTVTLRCDPISGHDNLYWYRRVMGKEIKFLLHFVKESKQDESGMPNNRFLAERTGGTYSTLKVQPAELEDSGVYFCASSPQWWETQYFGPGTRLLVL.

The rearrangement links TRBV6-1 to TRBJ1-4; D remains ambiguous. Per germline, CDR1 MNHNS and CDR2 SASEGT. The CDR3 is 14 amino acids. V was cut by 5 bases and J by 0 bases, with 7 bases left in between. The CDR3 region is CASSRSTTNEKLFF. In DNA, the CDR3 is TGTGCCAGCAGTCGGTCTACAACTAATGAAAAACTGTTTTTT.

CDR3 amino acids: CASIIIGTENTEAFF. The CDR3, as DNA: TGTGCCAGCATTATTATCGGGACAGAGAACACTGAAGCTTTCTTT. The chain employs TRBV2 and TRBJ1-1; 7 bases are a match to TRBD1. The CDR3 extends over 15 amino acids. The germline CDR1 and CDR2 sequences are SNHLY and FYNNEI. Germline trimming cut 7 bases from V and 1 base from J; bases unmatched to any gene: 9.

The CDR3 region is CASSPPGGRRGYTF. The DNA of the CDR3 is TGTGCCAGCTCACCACCGGGGGGGAGGAGAGGCTACACCTTC. This chain joins TRBV18 and TRBJ1-2, with TRBD1 as a possible D gene (5 bases). V lost 0 bases and J 8 bases, leaving 13 bases between the germline ends. CDR1 is KGHSH, CDR2 LQKENI, per germline. This CDR3 region has 14 residues.

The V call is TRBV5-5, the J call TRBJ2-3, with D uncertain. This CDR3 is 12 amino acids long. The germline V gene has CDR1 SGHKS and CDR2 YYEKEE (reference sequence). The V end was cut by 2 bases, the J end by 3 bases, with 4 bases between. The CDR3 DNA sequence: TGTGCCAGCAGCTTCGAGACAGATACGCAGTATTTT. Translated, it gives CASSFETDTQYF. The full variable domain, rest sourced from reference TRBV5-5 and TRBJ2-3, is DAGVTQSPTHLIKTRGQQVTLRCSPISGHKSVSWYQQVLGQGPQFIFQYYEKEERGRGNFPDRFSARQFPNYSSELNVNALLLGDSALYLCASSFETDTQYFGPGTRLTVL.

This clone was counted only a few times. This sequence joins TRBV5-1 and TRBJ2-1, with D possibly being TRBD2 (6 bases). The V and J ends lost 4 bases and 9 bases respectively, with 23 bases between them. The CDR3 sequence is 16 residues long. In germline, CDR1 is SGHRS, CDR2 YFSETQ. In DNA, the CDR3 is TGCGCCAGCAGCCAGACGGGCGGGACCGTACTTGGTGAGCAGTTCTTC. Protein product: CASSQTGGTVLGEQFF. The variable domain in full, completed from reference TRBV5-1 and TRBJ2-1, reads KAGVTQTPRYLIKTRGQQVTLSCSPISGHRSVSWYQQTPGQGLQFLFEYFSETQRNKGNFPGRFSGRQFSNSRSEMNVSTLELGDSALYLCASSQTGGTVLGEQFFGPGTRLTVL.

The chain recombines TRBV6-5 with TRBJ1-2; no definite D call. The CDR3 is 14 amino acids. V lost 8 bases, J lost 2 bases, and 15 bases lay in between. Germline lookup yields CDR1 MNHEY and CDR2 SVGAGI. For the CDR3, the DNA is TGTGCCAGCCGCGGGAGCCGGGCAAACTATGGCTACACCTTC. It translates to CASRGSRANYGYTF.

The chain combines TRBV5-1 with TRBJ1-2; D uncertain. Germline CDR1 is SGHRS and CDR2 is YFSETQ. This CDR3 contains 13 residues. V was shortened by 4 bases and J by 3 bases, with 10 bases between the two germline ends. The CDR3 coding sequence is TGCGCCAGCAGCCTAGAGCCCCACTATGGCTACACCTTC. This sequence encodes CASSLEPHYGYTF.

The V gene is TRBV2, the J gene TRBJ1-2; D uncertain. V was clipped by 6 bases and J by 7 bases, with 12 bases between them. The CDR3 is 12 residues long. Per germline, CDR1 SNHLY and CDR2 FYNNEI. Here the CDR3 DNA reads TGTGCCAGCAGGTCCGACTTAGGTGGCTACACCTTC. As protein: CASRSDLGGYTF. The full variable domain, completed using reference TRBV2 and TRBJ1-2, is EPEVTQTPSHQVTQMGQEVILRCVPISNHLYFYWYRQILGQKVEFLVSFYNNEISEKSEIFDDQFSVERPDGSNFTLKIRSTKLEDSAMYFCASRSDLGGYTFGSGTRLTVV.

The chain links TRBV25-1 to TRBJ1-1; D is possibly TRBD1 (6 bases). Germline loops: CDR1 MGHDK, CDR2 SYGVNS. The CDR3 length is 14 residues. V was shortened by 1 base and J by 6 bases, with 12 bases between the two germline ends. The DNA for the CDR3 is TGTGCCAGCAGTGAATTATACAGGGATGCTGAAGCTTTCTTT. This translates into CASSELYRDAEAFF.

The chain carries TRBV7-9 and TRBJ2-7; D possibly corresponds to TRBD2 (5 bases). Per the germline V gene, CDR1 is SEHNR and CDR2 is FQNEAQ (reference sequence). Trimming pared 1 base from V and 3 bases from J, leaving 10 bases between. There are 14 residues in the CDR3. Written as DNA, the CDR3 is TGTGCCAGCAGCTTAGTTCCTCGGGACTACGAGCAGTACTTC. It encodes CASSLVPRDYEQYF.

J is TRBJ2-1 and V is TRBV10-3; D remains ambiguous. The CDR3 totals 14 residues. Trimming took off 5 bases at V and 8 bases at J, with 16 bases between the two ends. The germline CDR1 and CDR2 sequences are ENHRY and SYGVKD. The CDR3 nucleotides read TGTGCCATCAGTCCAGGTGGGCAGGACGATGAGCAGTTCTTC. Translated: CAISPGGQDDEQFF.

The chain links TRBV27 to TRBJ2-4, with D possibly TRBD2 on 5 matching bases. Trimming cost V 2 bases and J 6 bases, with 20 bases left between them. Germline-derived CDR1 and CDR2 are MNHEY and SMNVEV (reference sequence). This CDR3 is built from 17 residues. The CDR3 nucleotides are TGTGCCAGCAGTTTAAGGTTGCAGGCCCTAGCCCCAAACATTCAGTACTTC. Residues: CASSLRLQALAPNIQYF.

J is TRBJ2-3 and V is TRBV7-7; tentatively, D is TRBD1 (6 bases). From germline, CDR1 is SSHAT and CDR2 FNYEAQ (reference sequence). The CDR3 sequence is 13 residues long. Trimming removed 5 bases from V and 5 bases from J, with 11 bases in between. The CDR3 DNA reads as TGTGCCAGCAGCCTAAGAGGGGGAGATACGCAGTATTTT. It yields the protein CASSLRGGDTQYF.

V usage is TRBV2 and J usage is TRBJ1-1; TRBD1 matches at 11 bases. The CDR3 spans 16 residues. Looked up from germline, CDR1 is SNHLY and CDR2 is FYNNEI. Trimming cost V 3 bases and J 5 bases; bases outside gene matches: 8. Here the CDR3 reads CASSERAGTGGTEAFF. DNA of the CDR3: TGTGCCAGCAGTGAGAGAGCCGGGACAGGGGGGACTGAAGCTTTCTTT. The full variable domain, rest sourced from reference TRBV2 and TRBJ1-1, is EPEVTQTPSHQVTQMGQEVILRCVPISNHLYFYWYRQILGQKVEFLVSFYNNEISEKSEIFDDQFSVERPDGSNFTLKIRSTKLEDSAMYFCASSERAGTGGTEAFFGQGTRLTVV.